The T cell receptor beta chain under discussion was sequenced for a study of shared clonotypes between healthy human individuals. Overall study results and limits: Generally, estimated richness proved larger in naive subsets than it did in memory subsets. Naive CD4 clonotypes were shared across a few donors at about 5%.

This clone was observed a handful of times. Its matching antigen is unknown. The study ran the assay at deep level. Clones were read by immunoSEQ multiplex PCR, and TCRdb kept only the in-frame ones, dropping some. The sample holds more than 850,000 clones; 75% to 80% are singletons and the top ten take 0.5% to 0.6%. V lost 0 bases to trimming and J lost 7 bases, with 11 bases between them. The CDR3 totals 13 residues. CDR1 and CDR2 from the germline V gene are SGHRS and YFSETQ. This clonotype was obtained from a young man in good health. Some clones in this sample may be carry-over from other donors' samples. The chain is built from TRBV5-1 and TRBJ2-7; D not resolved. The sample was memory CD4+ T cells from PBMCs. Subset: CD45RA-negative fraction. CDR3 residues: CASSLALLGEQYF. The CDR3 region has the DNA TGCGCCAGCAGCTTGGCCCTCCTGGGGGAGCAGTACTTC. Using reference TRBV5-1 and TRBJ2-7 for the parts outside the CDR3, the full variable domain is KAGVTQTPRYLIKTRGQQVTLSCSPISGHRSVSWYQQTPGQGLQFLFEYFSETQRNKGNFPGRFSGRQFSNSRSEMNVSTLELGDSALYLCASSLALLGEQYFGPGTRLTVT.